The next 24 T cell receptor beta chains were all read from a single sample in a study of Ad26.COV2.S vaccination and SARS-CoV-2 variants. Here immunoSEQ multiplex PCR was the method, and the copy in TCRdb shows in-frame clones only, minus some. The table has about 680,000 clones, 80% to 90% seen once. Treatment noted: some 20 received Ad26.COV2.S at low or high dose, single or two shots; roughly 5 received placebo; per-sample allocation not given. The samples were gathered on day 63 after the first injection of vaccine or placebo. The starting material was peripheral blood, obtained in a trial of Ad26.COV2.S vaccine versus placebo. The receptors here all came from a person aged 18-60 years who received the Ad26.COV2.S COVID-19 vaccine or a placebo.

Remarks on this clone: Other DNA sequences in the same sample also yield this CDR3. The chain employs TRBV5-4 and TRBJ2-1, with D uncertain. The CDR3 extends over 14 amino acids. Trimming stripped 0 bases from V and 4 bases from J, with 8 bases between. Germline values: CDR1 SGHNT, CDR2 YYREEE (reference sequence). This chain's CDR3 is CASSLGLSYNEQFF. In nucleotides, the CDR3 is TGTGCCAGCAGCTTGGGACTCTCGTACAATGAGCAGTTCTTC. Complete variable domain (other parts from reference TRBV5-4 and TRBJ2-1): ETGVTQSPTHLIKTRGQQVTLRCSSQSGHNTVSWYQQALGQGPQFIFQYYREEENGRGNFPPRFSGLQFPNYSSELNVNALELDDSALYLCASSLGLSYNEQFFGPGTRLTVL.

The chain couples TRBV7-8 to TRBJ2-7, with D tentatively TRBD2 (5 bases). The CDR3 consists of 15 residues. Germline assignment: CDR1 SGHVS and CDR2 FQNEAQ. Trimming stripped 1 base from V and 6 bases from J, with 16 bases between. CDR3 nucleotides: TGTGCCAGCAGCTTAGTGGTAGGAATAGGACTCGAGCAGTACTTC. Its translation: CASSLVVGIGLEQYF.

This clone has a handful of counts. V and J are TRBV2 and TRBJ2-7, with D maybe TRBD1 (6 bases). Germline V CDR1 and CDR2: SNHLY, FYNNEI. The V gene lost 4 bases and the J gene lost 7 bases, with 11 bases spanning the gap. The CDR3 is 12 amino acids. In DNA form, the CDR3 reads TGTGCCAGCAGTGTGGGGGCGTGGGAGCAGTACTTC. It codes for CASSVGAWEQYF.

The chain joins TRBV3-1 (or the pseudogene TRBV3-2) to TRBJ2-2; 7 nucleotides line up with TRBD1. Trimming removed 3 bases from V and 5 bases from J; junction bases left unmatched: 9. This CDR3 region has 16 residues. Germline CDR1 is LGHDT and CDR2 is YNNKEL (reference sequence). The chain's CDR3 is CASSHPGTARTGELFF. In DNA form, the CDR3 reads TGTGCCAGCAGCCACCCCGGGACAGCGCGTACCGGGGAGCTGTTTTTT.

The chain carries TRBV4-1 and TRBJ2-5, with a tentative D call TRBD2 (6 bases). In germline, CDR1 is MGHRA, CDR2 YSYEKL. There are 13 residues in the CDR3. Trimming cost V 1 base and J 6 bases, with 9 bases left between them. CDR3 DNA sequence: TGCGCCAGCAGCCAAGTGGGGGGAAAGACCCAGTACTTC. Its protein is CASSQVGGKTQYF.

The chain couples TRBV5-4 to TRBJ2-2, with 7 positions matching TRBD1. CDR1 is SGHNT, CDR2 YYREEE, per germline (reference sequence). This CDR3 contains 16 residues. Germline trimming cut 1 base from V and 5 bases from J; bases unmatched to any gene: 8. CDR3 bases: TGTGCCAGCAGCTTGAGAGGGGGCCTCGGGACCGGGGAGCTGTTTTTT. Protein product: CASSLRGGLGTGELFF.

The CDR3 sequence is CASRDSGGNQPQHF. The CDR3 region has the DNA TGTGCCAGCAGAGACTCAGGCGGAAATCAGCCCCAGCATTTT. The chain links TRBV6-5 to TRBJ1-5; no reliable D call. The ends were cut back, 6 bases at V and 4 bases at J, with 13 bases in the middle. This CDR3 spans 14 amino acids. Looked up from germline, CDR1 is MNHEY and CDR2 is SVGAGI.

The chain joins TRBV6-5 to TRBJ1-4; D is undetermined. CDR3 length equals 13 residues. CDR1 and CDR2 from the germline V gene are MNHEY and SVGAGI. Trimming pared 0 bases from V and 8 bases from J, leaving 7 bases between. The CDR3, as DNA: TGTGCCAGCAGTTACTCGATCAGCGAAAAACTGTTTTTT. It translates to CASSYSISEKLFF.

The chain joins TRBV2 to TRBJ1-1, with a tentative D call TRBD1 (5 bases). Between the trimmed V and J ends, which lost 5 bases and 1 base, there was a span of 11 bases. CDR1 is SNHLY and CDR2 is FYNNEI in the germline V gene. The CDR3 runs to 14 residues. The DNA of the CDR3 is TGTGCCAGCAGTTGGCAGGGATCGAACACTGAAGCTTTCTTT. Encoded protein: CASSWQGSNTEAFF.

CDR3 residues: CAWSVQGDEAFF. The CDR3 DNA reads TGTGCCTGGAGTGTACAGGGTGATGAAGCTTTCTTT. V gene TRBV30 combines with J gene TRBJ1-1; D is possibly TRBD1 (6 bases). Trimming pared 0 bases from V and 7 bases from J, leaving 9 bases between. The CDR3 has 12 residues. Per germline, CDR1 GTSNPN and CDR2 SVGIG (reference sequence).

This clone is a singleton in its sample. The chain is built from TRBV15 and TRBJ2-2; D uncertain. CDR3 length: 12 residues. The germline V and J ends were trimmed by 1 base and 7 bases, with 4 bases remaining between them. CDR1 is LNHNV and CDR2 is YYDKDF in the germline V gene (reference sequence). CDR3 nucleotide sequence: TGTGCCACCAGCAGAGTTGACGGGGAGCTGTTTTTT. Translating gives CATSRVDGELFF.

The V and J genes are TRBV19 and TRBJ2-7; 8 nucleotides align to TRBD2. The germline CDR1 and CDR2 sequences are LNHDA and SQIVND (reference sequence). The V segment lost 3 bases and the J segment 2 bases; nucleotides outside the gene matches: 12. The CDR3 contains 17 residues. Here the CDR3 DNA reads TGTGCCAGTAGTATCTTAGGTGGTACTAGCGGAACCTACGAGCAGTACTTC. This gives the protein CASSILGGTSGTYEQYF. Combining the CDR3 with reference TRBV19 and TRBJ2-7 gives the whole variable domain DGGITQSPKYLFRKEGQNVTLSCEQNLNHDAMYWYRQDPGQGLRLIYYSQIVNDFQKGDIAEGYSVSREKKESFPLTVTSAQKNPTAFYLCASSILGGTSGTYEQYFGPGTRLTVT.

V usage is TRBV30 and J usage is TRBJ2-5; D perhaps matches TRBD2 (7 bases). This CDR3 contains 12 residues. Germline V lookup: CDR1 GTSNPN, CDR2 SVGIG (reference sequence). Trimming cost V 1 base and J 7 bases, with 10 bases left between them. The CDR3 protein is CAWSAAGATQYF. The DNA for the CDR3 is TGTGCCTGGAGTGCGGCGGGGGCGACCCAGTACTTC.

The chain links TRBV12-5 to TRBJ2-1; D remains unclear. CDR1 and CDR2 from the germline V gene are LGHNT and FRNRAP. V lost 6 bases and J 5 bases, leaving 14 bases between the germline ends. The CDR3 has 14 amino acids. CDR3 region: CASGPGKEDNEQFF. The CDR3 region has the DNA TGTGCTAGTGGCCCTGGGAAAGAGGACAATGAGCAGTTCTTC. The full variable domain, with the rest looked up from reference TRBV12-5 and TRBJ2-1, is DARVTQTPRHKVTEMGQEVTMRCQPILGHNTVFWYRQTMMQGLELLAYFRNRAPLDDSGMPKDRFSAEMPDATLATLKIQPSEPRDSAVYFCASGPGKEDNEQFFGPGTRLTVL.

The chain combines TRBV5-6 with TRBJ2-2; 10 bases are shared with TRBD2. Germline CDR1 SGHDT, CDR2 YYEEEE. The CDR3 is made up of 15 amino acids. The J segment lost 4 bases and the V segment lost 4 bases, leaving 4 bases of the junction unmatched. CDR3: CASSAASGGTGELFF. Written as DNA, the CDR3 is TGTGCCAGCAGCGCGGCTAGCGGGGGCACCGGGGAGCTGTTTTTT.

This clone was observed a single time. V usage is TRBV12-3 or TRBV12-4 and J usage is TRBJ1-2; D gene unclear. This CDR3 is 12 amino acids long. The germline V and J ends were trimmed by 6 bases and 3 bases, with 8 bases remaining between them. CDR3 sequence reads: CASREAYYGYTF. The CDR3 nucleotides are TGTGCCAGCAGGGAGGCCTACTATGGCTACACCTTC.

The gene calls are TRBV30 and TRBJ1-4, with TRBD1 matching over 8 bases. V lost 1 base to trimming and J lost 7 bases; unmatched junction nucleotides: 2. The length of the CDR3 is 13 residues. The germline V gene encodes CDR1 GTSNPN and CDR2 SVGIG (reference sequence). CDR3 DNA: TGTGCCTGGAGTGGGACAGGGCGTGAAAAACTGTTTTTT. It encodes CAWSGTGREKLFF.

This chain joins TRBV6-1 and TRBJ1-5; no clear D gene. Trimming left V 2 bases short and J 7 bases short, with 15 bases between. The CDR3 spans 15 residues. Germline V CDR1 and CDR2: MNHNS, SASEGT. The CDR3, as DNA: TGTGCCAGCAGTGAAAACAGCCCAGGACTACAGCCCCAGCATTTT. This translates into CASSENSPGLQPQHF.

This chain uses TRBV6-5 with TRBJ2-7; 12 bases map to TRBD1. The length of the CDR3 is 15 residues. V was pared by 4 bases and J by 6 bases, with 7 bases of the junction left unmatched. CDR1 is MNHEY, CDR2 SVGAGI, per germline. CDR3 bases: TGTGCCAGCAGTTTAATCGGGACAGGGGGCAGCGAGCAGTACTTC. It specifies CASSLIGTGGSEQYF.

This chain joins TRBV10-3 and TRBJ1-2, with TRBD1 matching 9 bases. Per the germline V gene, CDR1 is ENHRY and CDR2 is SYGVKD. The V and J ends lost 4 bases and 2 bases, in that order; junction bases with no gene match: 23. The CDR3 runs 21 residues. This chain's CDR3 is CAISAGQGSPPRSPTNYGYTF. DNA for the CDR3: TGTGCCATCAGTGCGGGACAGGGAAGTCCCCCGCGGAGCCCTACCAACTATGGCTACACCTTC.

The V and J genes are TRBV3-1 (or the pseudogene TRBV3-2) and TRBJ1-1, with 7 bases that match TRBD1. Germline V gene data show CDR1 as LGHDT and CDR2 as YNNKEL (reference sequence). The CDR3 contains 13 residues. J was trimmed by 9 bases and V by 5 bases; bases with no gene match: 9. This chain's CDR3 is CASSDPTGNKAFF. The CDR3 DNA sequence: TGTGCCAGCAGCGACCCGACAGGGAATAAAGCTTTCTTT.

This clone came up once. The V gene is TRBV27, the J gene TRBJ1-6, with 11 positions matching TRBD1. The V segment lost 6 bases and the J segment 7 bases; nucleotides outside the gene matches: 5. Germline-derived CDR1 and CDR2 are MNHEY and SMNVEV (reference sequence). CDR3 length: 15 amino acids. This CDR3 is CASRPGTGGNSPLHF. CDR3 DNA sequence: TGTGCCAGCAGGCCCGGGACAGGGGGAAATTCACCCCTCCACTTT.

DNA of the CDR3: TGTGCCACCAGCTCGTCTAAACTAGCGGGGGCTGACACCGGGGAGCTGTTTTTT. It translates to CATSSSKLAGADTGELFF. V is TRBV15 and J is TRBJ2-2; 11 positions match TRBD2. The V and J ends lost 5 bases and 3 bases, in that order; junction bases with no gene match: 11. The CDR3 runs 18 residues. The germline V gene encodes CDR1 LNHNV and CDR2 YYDKDF (reference sequence).

The V and J genes are TRBV19 and TRBJ1-5, with unresolved D. Per the germline V gene, CDR1 is LNHDA and CDR2 is SQIVND (reference sequence). This CDR3 is 15 amino acids long. V dropped 6 bases and J dropped 0 bases, with 12 bases sitting between them. The CDR3 here is CASSTSGLSNQPQHF. For the CDR3, the DNA is TGTGCCAGTAGCACGAGCGGTCTTAGCAATCAGCCCCAGCATTTT.